The 31 T cell receptor beta chains below all came from one sample that was sequenced in a study of draining lymph node invasion in breast cancer. Sorting for CD4+ CD45RA- CD25- cells yielded memory conventional CD4 T cells. TCRdb reprocessed the bulk RNA-seq reads with MiXCR, giving one entry per CDR3 protein. Of approximately 2,900 distinct CDR3 sequences detected, about three quarters appear once; the ten largest clones hold approximately 10%. Sample: sorted memory CD4+ effector T cells from a lymph node. The receptors come from a female donor with luminal breast cancer.

This clonotype was counted only a few times. J is TRBJ2-3 and V is TRBV11-2; D gene unclear. From germline, CDR1 is SGHAT and CDR2 FQNNGV. This CDR3 comprises 12 residues. Deletions cut 6 bases from V and 0 bases from J, with 4 bases between. The CDR3 bases are TGTGCCAGCAGTTCTAGCACAGATACGCAGTATTTT. This translates into CASSSSTDTQYF.

The chain uses TRBV5-6 and TRBJ1-1, with a possible D match to TRBD1 (5 bases). In germline, CDR1 is SGHDT, CDR2 YYEEEE. The CDR3 has 14 residues. With 0 bases removed from V and 7 bases from J, the gap between germline ends came to 13 bases. The CDR3 DNA reads TGTGCCAGCAGCTTGGTAGGGGCTATAGGTGAAGCTTTCTTT. Translated: CASSLVGAIGEAFF.

The V call is TRBV5-1, the J call TRBJ2-7; D perhaps matches TRBD2 (5 bases). Trimming left V 7 bases short and J 1 base short, with 21 bases between. The CDR3 consists of 16 residues. Germline loops: CDR1 SGHRS, CDR2 YFSETQ. The CDR3 bases are TGCGCCAGCGGCCTAGCCCCGGCAGAACCATCCTACGAGCAGTACTTC. Translated: CASGLAPAEPSYEQYF.

This clonotype occurred once. Here the CDR3 reads CSGAGNEQFF. As DNA, the CDR3 is TGCAGCGGGGCGGGGAATGAGCAGTTCTTC. The J gene is TRBJ2-1, the V gene TRBV29-1; maybe TRBD2 (6 bases). Per the germline V gene, CDR1 is SQVTM and CDR2 is ANQGSEA. The CDR3 spans 10 residues. V lost 7 bases, J lost 7 bases, and 8 bases lay in between.

This chain joins TRBV28 and TRBJ1-2, with D hard to call. The CDR3 length is 11 residues. Trimming left V 3 bases short and J 8 bases short, with 7 bases between. CDR1 MDHEN and CDR2 SYDVKM come from the germline V gene. The CDR3: CASSFAAGYTF. In DNA form, the CDR3 reads TGTGCCAGCAGTTTCGCGGCAGGCTACACCTTC.

The rearrangement uses TRBV4-1 and TRBJ1-4, with D possibly TRBD1 on 5 matching bases. Per the germline V gene, CDR1 is MGHRA and CDR2 is YSYEKL. This CDR3 comprises 12 residues. Trimming took off 7 bases at V and 10 bases at J, with 13 bases between the two ends. This CDR3 is CASTPRDGKLFF. Written as DNA, the CDR3 is TGCGCCAGCACCCCACGGGACGGAAAACTGTTTTTT.

V gene TRBV10-3 combines with J gene TRBJ2-7, with D hard to call. Between the trimmed V and J ends, which lost 2 bases and 6 bases, there was a span of 5 bases. Germline V gene data show CDR1 as ENHRY and CDR2 as SYGVKD. This CDR3 has 11 amino acids. Written as DNA, the CDR3 is TGTGCCATCAGTGAGGGGATCGAGCAGTACTTC. This sequence encodes CAISEGIEQYF.

The chain uses TRBV11-1 and TRBJ2-7; D is unclear. The CDR3 runs 14 residues. Trimming removed 0 bases from V and 1 base from J, with 7 bases in between. The germline V gene encodes CDR1 SGHAT and CDR2 FQDESV (reference sequence). The CDR3: CASSLAAGSYEQYF. The CDR3 bases are TGTGCCAGCAGCTTAGCGGCAGGATCCTACGAGCAGTACTTC.

The chain combines TRBV30 with TRBJ1-1, with 7 bases aligning to TRBD1. The CDR3 is 14 residues long. Germline V gene sequence: CDR1 GTSNPN, CDR2 SVGIG (reference sequence). V lost 3 bases, J lost 2 bases, and 6 bases stayed unmatched. In nucleotides, the CDR3 is TGTGCCTGGAGCCCTGGACAGGCCAACACTGAAGCTTTCTTT. This codes for CAWSPGQANTEAFF.

The rearrangement joins TRBV27 to TRBJ1-2, with 7 bases fitting TRBD1. From germline, CDR1 is MNHEY and CDR2 SMNVEV (reference sequence). With 3 bases clipped from V and 6 bases from J, the junction kept 4 bases outside the gene matches. CDR3 length: 13 amino acids. CDR3 DNA: TGTGCCAGCAGTTTTCGACAGGGCCATGGCTACACCTTC. Translated: CASSFRQGHGYTF.

CDR3 in DNA: TGTGCCAGCAGCCAAGGGGCGCGGAATTCACCCCTCCACTTT. This encodes CASSQGARNSPLHF. The rearrangement uses TRBV14 and TRBJ1-6; D remains unclear. Deletions cut 1 base from V and 7 bases from J, with 8 bases between. Germline V gene lookup returns CDR1 SGHDN and CDR2 FVKESK. This CDR3 has 14 residues. Full variable domain (outside the CDR3, taken from reference TRBV14 and TRBJ1-6): EAGVTQFPSHSVIEKGQTVTLRCDPISGHDNLYWYRRVMGKEIKFLLHFVKESKQDESGMPNNRFLAERTGGTYSTLKVQPAELEDSGVYFCASSQGARNSPLHFGNGTRLTVT.

The chain combines TRBV5-1 with TRBJ2-1; 7 bases are shared with TRBD2. The CDR3 has 13 residues. CDR1 is SGHRS, CDR2 YFSETQ, per germline. Trimming at V came to 4 bases and at J to 12 bases, leaving 10 bases not matched to a gene. As DNA, the CDR3 is TGCGCCAGCAGCCCGGGGGAGGGGTTTGGGCAGTTCTTC. It is translated as CASSPGEGFGQFF.

This sequence joins TRBV20-1 and TRBJ2-3, with TRBD2 matching 9 bases. With 6 bases clipped from V and 4 bases from J, the junction kept 11 bases outside the gene matches. The CDR3 has 15 residues. Germline V lookup: CDR1 DFQATT, CDR2 SNEGSKA (reference sequence). CDR3 sequence (DNA): TGCAGTGCCGGGGTAGCGGGAGCAGGCGCAGATACGCAGTATTTT. Protein product: CSAGVAGAGADTQYF.

The CDR3 here is CASSLTSGLYNEQFF. The CDR3 DNA follows: TGTGCCAGCAGTTTGACTAGCGGGTTGTACAATGAGCAGTTCTTC. The rearrangement uses TRBV6-2 or TRBV6-3 and TRBJ2-1; 10 bases are shared with TRBD2. This CDR3 contains 15 residues. The junction had 4 bases not matched to a gene; V was cut back by 4 bases and J by 4 bases. Per the germline V gene, CDR1 is MNHEY and CDR2 is SVGEGT.

The chain joins TRBV7-2 to TRBJ2-7, with D perhaps matching TRBD1 or TRBD2 (5 bases each). This CDR3 has 13 residues. The V gene lost 5 bases and the J gene lost 7 bases, with 15 bases spanning the gap. The germline V gene encodes CDR1 SGHTA and CDR2 FQGNSA. The CDR3 sequence: CASSRTGPGEQYF. The CDR3 DNA reads as TGTGCCAGCAGCCGGACGGGGCCCGGGGAGCAGTACTTC.

The chain joins TRBV19 to TRBJ2-1; weak D call: TRBD1 (6 bases). Per the germline V gene, CDR1 is LNHDA and CDR2 is SQIVND (reference sequence). This CDR3 is 17 amino acids long. V was shortened by 7 bases and J by 7 bases, with 26 bases between the two germline ends. As DNA, the CDR3 is TGTGCCAGTAATATCCTCACCGGGACATCTTTCGGGAATGAGCAGTTCTTC. Translating gives CASNILTGTSFGNEQFF.

This rearrangement joins TRBV27 to TRBJ1-5, with D possibly matching TRBD1 (5 bases). The CDR3 totals 16 residues. Trimming stripped 5 bases from V and 2 bases from J, with 16 bases between. The germline gives CDR1 MNHEY, CDR2 SMNVEV (reference sequence). CDR3 sequence (DNA): TGTGCCAGCAGTCCGGAGGGACTCCGGCGCAATCAGCCCCAGCATTTT. This sequence encodes CASSPEGLRRNQPQHF.

V usage is TRBV30 and J usage is TRBJ1-4; 9 nucleotides match TRBD1. The ends lost 7 bases at V and 7 bases at J; junction bases unmatched: 7. The CDR3 contains 13 residues. The germline V gene encodes CDR1 GTSNPN and CDR2 SVGIG (reference sequence). The CDR3 bases are TGTGCCTACCAGACAGGGGGAGGTGAAAAACTGTTTTTT. As protein: CAYQTGGGEKLFF.

There are a few counts of this clonotype. V usage is TRBV5-4 and J usage is TRBJ1-5, with a possible D match to TRBD1 (5 bases). This CDR3 is built from 15 residues. V dropped 0 bases and J dropped 4 bases, with 11 bases sitting between them. Germline loops: CDR1 SGHNT, CDR2 YYREEE (reference sequence). In DNA form, the CDR3 reads TGTGCCAGCAGCTTGGGGGTGACAGAGAATCAGCCCCAGCATTTT. Protein sequence: CASSLGVTENQPQHF.

This clonotype was recorded a few times. The chain employs TRBV6-4 and TRBJ2-1; 9 bases align to TRBD1. The germline gives CDR1 MRHNA, CDR2 SNTAGT. The CDR3 runs to 13 residues. The V gene end was trimmed by 5 bases and the J gene end by 10 bases; junction bases not matched to a gene: 6. The CDR3 coding sequence is TGTGCCAGCAGTCTCACAGGGGGCGCCGAGCAGTTCTTC. The encoded protein is CASSLTGGAEQFF.

V gene TRBV7-9 combines with J gene TRBJ1-5; D not certain. Germline loops: CDR1 SEHNR, CDR2 FQNEAQ (reference sequence). The CDR3 is 14 amino acids. Trimming removed 5 bases at V and 9 bases at J, with 17 bases between. The CDR3 sequence: CASSHPASEGPQHF. The CDR3 bases are TGTGCCAGCAGCCACCCGGCAAGTGAGGGGCCCCAGCATTTT. The full variable domain, in which reference TRBV7-9 and TRBJ1-5 provide the parts outside the CDR3, is DTGVSQNPRHKITKRGQNVTFRCDPISEHNRLYWYRQTLGQGPEFLTYFQNEAQLEKSRLLSDRFSAERPKGSFSTLEIQRTEQGDSAMYLCASSHPASEGPQHFGDGTRLSIL.

There are a few counts of this clonotype. The rearrangement uses TRBV27 and TRBJ1-4; 7 positions agree with TRBD1. Per the germline V gene, CDR1 is MNHEY and CDR2 is SMNVEV (reference sequence). The ends lost 5 bases at V and 6 bases at J; junction bases unmatched: 15. CDR3 length equals 17 residues. The CDR3 nucleotides read TGTGCCAGCAGTCCCGGGACAGCTCTTGAGCATCATGAAAAACTGTTTTTT. This codes for CASSPGTALEHHEKLFF.

This clonotype was counted between two and nine times. V gene TRBV7-2 combines with J gene TRBJ2-7, with D perhaps matching TRBD2 (5 bases). The CDR3 contains 14 residues. The germline CDR1 and CDR2 sequences are SGHTA and FQGNSA. V was cut by 0 bases and J by 0 bases, with 6 bases left in between. The DNA for the CDR3 is TGTGCCAGCAGCTTAGCGGGGAGCTCCTACGAGCAGTACTTC. It specifies CASSLAGSSYEQYF.

V is TRBV2 and J is TRBJ2-7; no firm D call. The V gene lost 0 bases and the J gene lost 6 bases, with 9 bases spanning the gap. Germline loops: CDR1 SNHLY, CDR2 FYNNEI. The CDR3 is 13 amino acids. CDR3: CASSEAPSREQYF. The CDR3 region has the DNA TGTGCCAGCAGTGAAGCCCCTTCACGCGAGCAGTACTTC.

The CDR3 coding sequence is TGTGCCAGCACAAATTCAGGGGGCCTCTATGGCTACACCTTC. Residues: CASTNSGGLYGYTF. This sequence joins TRBV6-2 or TRBV6-3 and TRBJ1-2, with TRBD1 identical over 8 bases. Germline CDR1 reads MNHEY; CDR2 reads SVGEGT. This CDR3 has 14 amino acids. V was pared by 7 bases and J by 4 bases, with 8 bases of the junction left unmatched.

The rearrangement joins TRBV29-1 to TRBJ2-5; a weak D match, TRBD1 (8 bases). The CDR3 runs to 14 residues. Trimming stripped 6 bases from V and 5 bases from J, with 19 bases between. CDR1 is SQVTM, CDR2 ANQGSEA, per germline. The CDR3 is CSVDRGGEVETQYF. As DNA, the CDR3 is TGCAGCGTAGACAGGGGAGGGGAGGTGGAGACCCAGTACTTC.

This rearrangement joins TRBV11-2 to TRBJ2-1, with 10 bases that match TRBD2. Per the germline V gene, CDR1 is SGHAT and CDR2 is FQNNGV. The junction had 10 bases not matched to a gene; V was cut back by 6 bases and J by 8 bases. CDR3 length: 15 amino acids. In nucleotides, the CDR3 is TGTGCCAGCAGACGGCCGGGACTAGCGAAGGATGAGCAGTTCTTC. This codes for CASRRPGLAKDEQFF.

The chain uses TRBV24-1 and TRBJ2-3, with D unclear. Germline V gene data show CDR1 as KGHDR and CDR2 as SFDVKD. V dropped 5 bases and J dropped 1 base, with 9 bases sitting between them. The CDR3 extends over 14 amino acids. The CDR3 sequence is CATSALGGTDTQYF. CDR3 nucleotides: TGTGCCACCAGTGCCCTGGGTGGCACAGATACGCAGTATTTT.

V gene TRBV6-2 or TRBV6-3 combines with J gene TRBJ2-5; D gene ambiguous. Trimming removed 8 bases at V and 5 bases at J, with 12 bases between. CDR1 and CDR2 (germline): MNHEY, SVGEGT. The CDR3 extends over 12 amino acids. The DNA for the CDR3 is TGTGCCAGCGGATCGATCTTGGAGACCCAGTACTTC. Protein sequence: CASGSILETQYF.

The rearrangement uses TRBV19 and TRBJ2-7, with 11 bases identical to TRBD1. The CDR3 has 14 residues. The junction had 2 bases not matched to a gene; V was cut back by 6 bases and J by 1 base. Germline loops: CDR1 LNHDA, CDR2 SQIVND (reference sequence). The CDR3 DNA reads as TGTGCCAGTAGGGGGACAGGGGGTTCCTACGAGCAGTACTTC. Protein sequence: CASRGTGGSYEQYF.

This clonotype was seen only a few times. The chain recombines TRBV5-1 with TRBJ2-3; D is unresolved. Trimming pared 0 bases from V and 4 bases from J, leaving 9 bases between. The V gene's germline CDR1 is SGHRS and CDR2 YFSETQ. There are 14 residues in the CDR3. The CDR3 DNA reads as TGCGCCAGCAGCTTGGTCCTGGGCGCAGATACGCAGTATTTT. This encodes CASSLVLGADTQYF.